These 9 T cell receptor beta chains were sequenced from one sample in a study of T cell responses to AZD1222 COVID-19 vaccine. Sequenced by immunoSEQ multiplex PCR; TCRdb stores in-frame clones only, minus some. The top ten hold just over 20% of the sample, which has roughly 70,000 clones, 85% seen once. The sample here was peripheral blood, taken on day 0 of AZD1222 vaccination. The receptors here all came from an adult in good health.

This chain links TRBV7-8 with TRBJ2-1, with D unresolved. V was shortened by 6 bases and J by 7 bases, with 7 bases between the two germline ends. There are 11 residues in the CDR3. In germline, CDR1 is SGHVS, CDR2 FQNEAQ. The DNA of the CDR3 is TGTGCCAGCAGTCAAAATAATGAGCAGTTCTTC. Amino acids: CASSQNNEQFF.

The V call is TRBV5-5, the J call TRBJ2-2, with unresolved D. This CDR3 comprises 13 residues. CDR1 is SGHKS and CDR2 is YYEKEE in the germline V gene (reference sequence). Trimming removed 0 bases at V and 6 bases at J, with 6 bases between. In DNA form, the CDR3 reads TGTGCCAGCAGCTTGGAATGGGCCGGGGAGCTGTTTTTT. Translating it yields CASSLEWAGELFF.

V gene TRBV5-1 combines with J gene TRBJ1-1; a possible D gene is TRBD1 (5 bases). The CDR3 is 13 amino acids. V shed 1 base and J shed 4 bases, with 8 bases lying between them. Germline V CDR1 and CDR2: SGHRS, YFSETQ. CDR3 sequence: CASSLRGSTEAFF. CDR3 in DNA: TGCGCCAGCAGCTTGCGGGGGAGCACTGAAGCTTTCTTT.

V is TRBV5-6 and J is TRBJ2-6, with D perhaps matching TRBD1 (5 bases). Trimming pared 4 bases from V and 2 bases from J, leaving 13 bases between. Germline-derived CDR1 and CDR2 are SGHDT and YYEEEE. The CDR3 runs to 16 residues. The CDR3 is CASSPEGAAGANVLTF. The CDR3 region has the DNA TGTGCCAGCAGCCCGGAAGGGGCGGCTGGGGCCAACGTCCTGACTTTC.

The chain couples TRBV6-5 to TRBJ1-6; D call uncertain. The CDR3 totals 15 residues. V was cut by 0 bases and J by 5 bases, with 8 bases left in between. The V gene's germline CDR1 is MNHEY and CDR2 SVGAGI. For the CDR3, the DNA is TGTGCCAGCAGTTACTCGCCGGGGAATAATTCACCCCTCCACTTT. Its protein product is CASSYSPGNNSPLHF.

This chain connects TRBV6-6 to TRBJ2-5, with D tentatively TRBD2 (5 bases). V lost 7 bases to trimming and J lost 5 bases, with 14 bases between them. The CDR3 extends over 13 amino acids. Germline assignment: CDR1 MNHNY and CDR2 SVGAGI (reference sequence). The CDR3 DNA follows: TGTGCCAGCAATGACTACTTAGGGGAGACCCAGTACTTC. Encoded protein: CASNDYLGETQYF.

The chain employs TRBV5-1 and TRBJ2-3; the D is unclear. The CDR3 is 14 residues long. V dropped 1 base and J dropped 2 bases, with 8 bases sitting between them. The germline gives CDR1 SGHRS, CDR2 YFSETQ. The CDR3 sequence: CASSLIESTDTQYF. The CDR3 DNA follows: TGCGCCAGCAGCTTGATTGAGTCCACAGATACGCAGTATTTT.

The chain combines TRBV10-3 with TRBJ2-1, with a weak D call TRBD2 (6 bases). Germline CDR1 reads ENHRY; CDR2 reads SYGVKD. V was shortened by 7 bases and J by 6 bases, with 10 bases between the two germline ends. This CDR3 is built from 12 residues. CDR3: CAITGAGNEQFF. In DNA, the CDR3 is TGTGCCATCACGGGAGCTGGCAATGAGCAGTTCTTC.

The rearrangement joins TRBV19 to TRBJ1-1, with 8 bases matching TRBD1. Per the germline V gene, CDR1 is LNHDA and CDR2 is SQIVND (reference sequence). V shed 7 bases, J shed 5 bases, and the junction held 6 bases outside the gene matches. The CDR3 sequence is 13 residues long. The CDR3 region is CASIRTGRTEAFF. The CDR3 region has the DNA TGTGCCAGTATTCGGACAGGGAGGACTGAAGCTTTCTTT. The whole variable domain, remainder taken from reference TRBV19 and TRBJ1-1, is DGGITQSPKYLFRKEGQNVTLSCEQNLNHDAMYWYRQDPGQGLRLIYYSQIVNDFQKGDIAEGYSVSREKKESFPLTVTSAQKNPTAFYLCASIRTGRTEAFFGQGTRLTVV.